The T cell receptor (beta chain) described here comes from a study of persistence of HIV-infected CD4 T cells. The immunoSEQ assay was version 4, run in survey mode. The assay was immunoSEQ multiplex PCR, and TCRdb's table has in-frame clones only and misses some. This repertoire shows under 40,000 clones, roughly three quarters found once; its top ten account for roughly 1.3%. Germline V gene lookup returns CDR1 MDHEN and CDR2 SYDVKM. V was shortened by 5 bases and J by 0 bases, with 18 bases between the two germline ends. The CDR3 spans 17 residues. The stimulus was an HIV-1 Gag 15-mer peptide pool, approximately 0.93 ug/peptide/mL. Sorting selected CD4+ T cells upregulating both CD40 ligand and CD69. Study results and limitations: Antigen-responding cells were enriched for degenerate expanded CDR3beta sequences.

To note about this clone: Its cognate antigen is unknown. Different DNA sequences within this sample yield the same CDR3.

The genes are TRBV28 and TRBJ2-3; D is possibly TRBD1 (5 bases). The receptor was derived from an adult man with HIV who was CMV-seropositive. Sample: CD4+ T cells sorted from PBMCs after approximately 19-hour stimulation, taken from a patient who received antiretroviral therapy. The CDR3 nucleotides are TGTGCCAGCAGTCTTTTCCAGGGTTCCCCTAGCACAGATACGCAGTATTTT. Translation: CASSLFQGSPSTDTQYF.